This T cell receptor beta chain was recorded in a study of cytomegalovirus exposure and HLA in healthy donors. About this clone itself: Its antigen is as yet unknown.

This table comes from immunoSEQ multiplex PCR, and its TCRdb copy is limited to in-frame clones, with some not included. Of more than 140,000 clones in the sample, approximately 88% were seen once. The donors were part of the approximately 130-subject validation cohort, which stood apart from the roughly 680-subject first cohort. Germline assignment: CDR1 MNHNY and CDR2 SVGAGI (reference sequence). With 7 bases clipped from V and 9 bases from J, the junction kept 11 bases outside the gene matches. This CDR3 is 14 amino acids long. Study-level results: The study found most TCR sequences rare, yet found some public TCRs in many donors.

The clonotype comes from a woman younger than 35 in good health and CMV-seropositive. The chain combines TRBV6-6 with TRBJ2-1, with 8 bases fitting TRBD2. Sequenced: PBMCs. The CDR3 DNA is TGTGCCAGCACCCTAACAGGGCTAGCGGGTGAGCAGTTCTTC. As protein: CASTLTGLAGEQFF.